The 21 T cell receptor beta chains below all came from one sample that was sequenced in a study of T cells in Graves' hyperthyroidism and ophthalmopathy (dated by TCRdb to between 2019 and 2020). Libraries were constructed by multiplex PCR. The instrument given in TCRdb is Illumina HiSeq 2000. TCR beta CDR3 regions were amplified from RNA transcripts. A first-round RT-PCR of the TCR CDR3 used the HTBI primer set with the Qiagen OneStep RT-PCR kit. TCRdb trimmed public reads at Q25 via fastp, called clones via MiXCR and kept in-frame beta chains. Each entry merges the rows of one CDR3 protein and shows their most common DNA and genes. The table for this sample lists about 260,000 distinct CDR3 sequences; less than 30% of them were counted only once. The ten largest clones capture about 25% of the sample. The sample consisted of blood. These receptors came from a man aged 40-49 years with Graves' hyperthyroidism that later progressed to Graves' ophthalmopathy.

This clonotype came up many times. V and J are TRBV5-8 and TRBJ2-7; possibly TRBD1 or TRBD2 for D (6 bases each). With 0 bases removed from V and 5 bases from J, the gap between germline ends came to 15 bases. CDR3 size: 15 residues. CDR1 is SGHTS and CDR2 is YDEGEE in the germline V gene. The CDR3 nucleotides read TGTGCCAGCAGCTTGGTCGGGCGGGACAATAACGAGCAGTACTTC. It yields the protein CASSLVGRDNNEQYF.

This clonotype appeared many times. The gene calls are TRBV6-2 or TRBV6-3 and TRBJ1-2; TRBD1 might be the D (5 bases). In germline, CDR1 is MNHEY, CDR2 SVGEGT. The CDR3 covers 13 residues. Between the trimmed V and J ends, which lost 2 bases and 2 bases, there was a span of 6 bases. DNA of the CDR3: TGTGCCAGCAGTTACCGGGACAACTATGGCTACACCTTC. It specifies CASSYRDNYGYTF.

V gene TRBV6-5 combines with J gene TRBJ2-5; no reliable D call. CDR1 and CDR2 from the germline V gene are MNHEY and SVGAGI. The CDR3 contains 14 residues. V was shortened by 0 bases and J by 5 bases, with 10 bases between the two germline ends. CDR3 residues: CASSYSIVRETQYF. The CDR3 region has the DNA TGTGCCAGCAGTTACTCGATAGTCCGGGAGACCCAGTACTTC.

This clonotype came up many times. The chain uses TRBV27 and TRBJ1-1; no reliable D call. Trimming shortened V by 6 bases and J by 4 bases, and 21 bases separated the two germline ends. This CDR3 has 16 residues. From germline, CDR1 is MNHEY and CDR2 SMNVEV (reference sequence). In nucleotides, the CDR3 is TGTGCCAGCAGGGTCCTAACCAGGACCTCGGGCACTGAAGCTTTCTTT. Its translation: CASRVLTRTSGTEAFF.

At least ten counts were recorded for this clonotype. This could be a read error, since a much larger clone is one nucleotide away. The V and J genes are TRBV6-4 and TRBJ1-6; 8 bases map to TRBD1. CDR1 MRHNA and CDR2 SNTAGT come from the germline V gene. Germline trimming cut 6 bases from V and 10 bases from J; bases unmatched to any gene: 5. The CDR3 consists of 13 residues. The CDR3 spells CASRATGESPLHF. The DNA for the CDR3 is TGTGCCAGCAGGGCGACAGGGGAATCACCCCTCCACTTT.

This clonotype was seen ten or more times. This sequence joins TRBV2 and TRBJ2-6, with D perhaps matching TRBD1 (6 bases). The CDR3 is made up of 15 amino acids. In germline, CDR1 is SNHLY, CDR2 FYNNEI. Trimming removed 7 bases at V and 4 bases at J, with 14 bases between. The CDR3 loop reads CASNAQGSGANVLTF. The CDR3 nucleotides are TGTGCCAGCAATGCCCAGGGGTCCGGGGCCAACGTCCTGACTTTC. Looking up the rest from reference TRBV2 and TRBJ2-6 gives the full variable domain: EPEVTQTPSHQVTQMGQEVILRCVPISNHLYFYWYRQILGQKVEFLVSFYNNEISEKSEIFDDQFSVERPDGSNFTLKIRSTKLEDSAMYFCASNAQGSGANVLTFGAGSRLTVL.

In this sample, this clonotype turned up many times. The DNA for the CDR3 is TGTGCCACCAGTGATTTAAGTCCTGGACAGGGGGCCTACACCGGGGAGCTGTTTTTT. Its translation: CATSDLSPGQGAYTGELFF. This chain joins TRBV24-1 and TRBJ2-2; 11 nucleotides agree with TRBD1. The CDR3 extends over 19 amino acids. Trimming at V came to 1 base and at J to 3 bases, leaving 9 bases not matched to a gene. Germline V gene data show CDR1 as KGHDR and CDR2 as SFDVKD.

The chain couples TRBV20-1 to TRBJ2-5; TRBD2 matches 14 bases. V gave up 5 bases and J gave up 5 bases; unmatched junction bases: 4. The CDR3 spans 14 residues. The germline V gene encodes CDR1 DFQATT and CDR2 SNEGSKA (reference sequence). The chain's CDR3 is CSAGTSGSWETQYF. CDR3 nucleotide sequence: TGCAGTGCTGGGACTAGCGGGAGTTGGGAGACCCAGTACTTC.

This clonotype was seen at least ten times. The chain couples TRBV28 to TRBJ2-7; 7 positions agree with TRBD2. Germline V gene sequence: CDR1 MDHEN, CDR2 SYDVKM. This CDR3 spans 14 amino acids. J lost 2 bases, V lost 7 bases, and 8 bases had no gene match. This CDR3 reads CASTSGTTAYEQYF. The CDR3, as DNA: TGTGCCAGCACGAGCGGGACTACAGCCTACGAGCAGTACTTC.

At least ten counts were recorded for this clonotype. This chain uses TRBV20-1 with TRBJ1-1; 9 nucleotides match TRBD1. With 5 bases clipped from V and 3 bases from J, the junction kept 7 bases outside the gene matches. CDR1 is DFQATT, CDR2 SNEGSKA, per germline (reference sequence). The CDR3 has 14 residues. The CDR3 sequence: CSAGRQGVDTEAFF. DNA of the CDR3: TGCAGTGCTGGCAGACAGGGGGTGGACACTGAAGCTTTCTTT.

This clonotype was seen ten or more times. The rearrangement joins TRBV6-1 to TRBJ1-1; D gene unclear. Trimming took 1 base from V and 1 from J, leaving 22 bases between them. The CDR3 contains 19 residues. CDR1 is MNHNS and CDR2 is SASEGT in the germline V gene. CDR3 DNA sequence: TGTGCCAGCAGTGAAGAGGGAGCCATAAGGACTCTTTCGAACACTGAAGCTTTCTTT. Residues: CASSEEGAIRTLSNTEAFF.

A few counts support this clonotype. The rearrangement joins TRBV5-1 to TRBJ1-5; D perhaps matches TRBD1 (5 bases). This CDR3 has 15 residues. Germline V gene lookup returns CDR1 SGHRS and CDR2 YFSETQ. V gave up 4 bases and J gave up 4 bases, with 15 bases separating them. The CDR3 DNA follows: TGCGCCAGCAGCCCGACCGGGACGGGTAATCAGCCCCAGCATTTT. Its protein is CASSPTGTGNQPQHF. Based on the CDR3 plus reference TRBV5-1 and TRBJ1-5, the full variable domain is KAGVTQTPRYLIKTRGQQVTLSCSPISGHRSVSWYQQTPGQGLQFLFEYFSETQRNKGNFPGRFSGRQFSNSRSEMNVSTLELGDSALYLCASSPTGTGNQPQHFGDGTRLSIL.

This clonotype has ten or more counts. A read error may be the cause here, since a much bigger clone is one base away. V usage is TRBV27 and J usage is TRBJ2-2; D unclear. The CDR3 is 13 amino acids. Trimming stripped 3 bases from V and 6 bases from J, with 8 bases between. Germline V gene lookup returns CDR1 MNHEY and CDR2 SMNVEV (reference sequence). CDR3 residues: CASSFVGSGELFF. The CDR3, as DNA: TGTGCCAGCAGTTTTGTGGGATCCGGGGAGCTGTTTTTT.

This clonotype was observed many times. The rearrangement joins TRBV20-1 to TRBJ2-7, with a tentative D call TRBD2 (6 bases). Germline assignment: CDR1 DFQATT and CDR2 SNEGSKA (reference sequence). The CDR3 consists of 13 residues. V was clipped by 0 bases and J by 7 bases, with 13 bases between them. The DNA for the CDR3 is TGCAGTGCTAGAGATATTCGGGGAGGAGAGCAGTACTTC. Translating it yields CSARDIRGGEQYF.

A few counts support this clonotype. V and J are TRBV20-1 and TRBJ1-3; the D gene is possibly TRBD1 (5 bases). This CDR3 region has 16 residues. Germline loops: CDR1 DFQATT, CDR2 SNEGSKA (reference sequence). V lost 3 bases, J lost 0 bases, and 15 bases lay in between. DNA of the CDR3: TGCAGTGCTAGGGGAACTTTTACAGGCTCTGGAAACACCATATATTTT. Translated: CSARGTFTGSGNTIYF.

V usage is TRBV12-3 or TRBV12-4 and J usage is TRBJ1-1; 8 positions agree with TRBD1. V gave up 6 bases and J gave up 4 bases; unmatched junction bases: 4. The CDR3 is 13 amino acids. The CDR3 loop reads CASRLTGGTEAFF. For the CDR3, the DNA is TGTGCCAGCAGACTAACAGGGGGCACTGAAGCTTTCTTT.

This clonotype has at least ten counts. This chain joins TRBV20-1 and TRBJ1-2; 9 bases fit TRBD1. V lost 6 bases to trimming and J lost 6 bases; unmatched junction nucleotides: 14. Germline V lookup: CDR1 DFQATT, CDR2 SNEGSKA (reference sequence). The CDR3 contains 15 residues. The CDR3 loop is CSAQQWGTGLDGYTF. The CDR3, as DNA: TGCAGTGCCCAACAGTGGGGGACAGGGTTGGATGGCTACACCTTC.

At least ten counts were recorded for this clonotype. V usage is TRBV9 and J usage is TRBJ2-5; D is undetermined. V was cut by 1 base and J by 5 bases, with 6 bases left in between. Germline V CDR1 and CDR2: SGDLS, YYNGEE. The CDR3 is 12 amino acids. CDR3 residues: CASSVNEETQYF. CDR3 coding DNA: TGTGCCAGCAGCGTAAACGAGGAGACCCAGTACTTC.

This clonotype appeared a few times. This chain joins TRBV11-2 and TRBJ2-5, with a weak D call TRBD1 (5 bases). Germline-derived CDR1 and CDR2 are SGHAT and FQNNGV. The CDR3 runs 14 residues. The V end lost 1 base, the J end lost 4 bases, and 10 bases lay between the germline ends. Here the CDR3 DNA reads TGTGCCAGCAGCTTAGCCAGGGATGGAGAGACCCAGTACTTC. Translating it yields CASSLARDGETQYF.

The sample holds many counts of this clonotype. DNA for the CDR3: TGTGCCAGCAGTTGGGGAGCCAAAAACATTCAGTACTTC. Protein sequence: CASSWGAKNIQYF. This chain links TRBV28 with TRBJ2-4, with D unresolved. The V end was cut by 4 bases, the J end by 0 bases, with 4 bases between. Germline V gene data show CDR1 as MDHEN and CDR2 as SYDVKM. This CDR3 contains 13 residues.

This clonotype was counted many times. A junction end diverges from the germline sequence, so it may reflect a read error. The V and J genes are TRBV4-2 and TRBJ1-1; unclear D gene. CDR1 and CDR2 (germline): LGHNA, YNFKEQ. The CDR3 has 15 residues. CDR3 region: CACSQDGREGTEAFF. The CDR3 coding sequence is TGTGCCTGCAGCCAAGATGGTAGGGAAGGGACTGAAGCTTTCTTT.